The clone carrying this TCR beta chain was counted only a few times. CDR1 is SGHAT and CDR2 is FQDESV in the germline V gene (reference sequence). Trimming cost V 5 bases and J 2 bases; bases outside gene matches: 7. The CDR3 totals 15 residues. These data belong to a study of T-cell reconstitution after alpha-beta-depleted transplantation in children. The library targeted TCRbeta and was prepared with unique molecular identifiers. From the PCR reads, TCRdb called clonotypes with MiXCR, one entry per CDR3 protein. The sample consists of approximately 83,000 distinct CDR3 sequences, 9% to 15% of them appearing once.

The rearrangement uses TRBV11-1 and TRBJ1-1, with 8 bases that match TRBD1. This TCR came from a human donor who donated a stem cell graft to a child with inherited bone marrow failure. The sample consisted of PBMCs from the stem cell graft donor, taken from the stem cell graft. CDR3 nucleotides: TGTGCCAGCAGCCGCCCAGACAGGGGCAACACTGAAGCTTTCTTT. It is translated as CASSRPDRGNTEAFF.